One sample yielded the 10 T cell receptor beta chains listed below, sequenced in a study of blood T cell repertoires in COVID-19. Data came from immunoSEQ multiplex PCR; TCRdb stores just in-frame clones and leaves some out. In the table there are tens of thousands of clones, roughly 84% of which are singletons. The specimen sequenced was peripheral blood. These receptor sequences come from a man older than 75 with COVID-19, enrolled during active disease.

V is TRBV7-9 and J is TRBJ2-3, with TRBD2 matching 11 bases. The V segment lost 3 bases and the J segment 3 bases; nucleotides outside the gene matches: 5. The CDR3 covers 16 residues. Germline values: CDR1 SEHNR, CDR2 FQNEAQ (reference sequence). The CDR3 reads CASSFTTSGRTDTQYF. Here the CDR3 DNA reads TGTGCCAGCAGCTTTACCACTAGCGGGAGAACAGATACGCAGTATTTT.

The chain couples TRBV7-9 to TRBJ2-1; D is possibly TRBD1 (6 bases). The germline V gene has CDR1 SEHNR and CDR2 FQNEAQ (reference sequence). V shed 6 bases and J shed 1 base, with 13 bases lying between them. This CDR3 contains 15 residues. DNA for the CDR3: TGTGCCAGCAGGGATACAGGGCGGTCCTACAATGAGCAGTTCTTC. Translated: CASRDTGRSYNEQFF.

The V gene is TRBV24-1, the J gene TRBJ1-2; the D gene is possibly TRBD1 (5 bases). Germline CDR1 and CDR2: KGHDR and SFDVKD. Trimming shortened V by 0 bases and J by 8 bases, and 18 bases separated the two germline ends. This CDR3 comprises 16 residues. The CDR3 sequence: CATSDLQIGGEQGYTF. For the CDR3, the DNA is TGTGCCACCAGTGATTTGCAAATCGGGGGGGAGCAGGGCTACACCTTC.

This chain links TRBV15 with TRBJ2-2; perhaps TRBD2 as D (6 bases). V dropped 6 bases and J dropped 7 bases, with 18 bases sitting between them. The CDR3 sequence is 15 residues long. Germline V gene sequence: CDR1 LNHNV, CDR2 YYDKDF (reference sequence). CDR3 bases: TGTGCCACCAGTCACCGACTAGTAGGCCTCGGGGAGCTGTTTTTT. This sequence encodes CATSHRLVGLGELFF.

The CDR3 nucleotides read TGTGCCTGGAGCCCCCTCACCAACTCTGGGCAGTTCTTC. Encoded protein: CAWSPLTNSGQFF. The chain links TRBV30 to TRBJ2-1; D is uncertain. This CDR3 spans 13 amino acids. The germline CDR1 and CDR2 sequences are GTSNPN and SVGIG (reference sequence). V was shortened by 3 bases and J by 12 bases, with 18 bases between the two germline ends.

V is TRBV9 and J is TRBJ1-3; no definite D call. This CDR3 contains 15 residues. Looked up from germline, CDR1 is SGDLS and CDR2 is YYNGEE. V lost 0 bases, J lost 0 bases, and 7 bases lay in between. CDR3 in amino acids: CASSVGISSGNTIYF. As DNA, the CDR3 is TGTGCCAGCAGCGTAGGTATCAGCTCTGGAAACACCATATATTTT. The whole variable domain, remainder taken from reference TRBV9 and TRBJ1-3, is DSGVTQTPKHLITATGQRVTLRCSPRSGDLSVYWYQQSLDQGLQFLIQYYNGEERAKGNILERFSAQQFPDLHSELNLSSLELGDSALYFCASSVGISSGNTIYFGEGSWLTVV.

This clone was seen more than once but under ten times. V is TRBV7-9 and J is TRBJ1-1, with TRBD1 matching over 10 bases. Per the germline V gene, CDR1 is SEHNR and CDR2 is FQNEAQ (reference sequence). The CDR3 length is 11 residues. V lost 8 bases to trimming and J lost 9 bases; unmatched junction nucleotides: 3. The CDR3 here is CASGTGDKAFF. CDR3 in DNA: TGTGCCAGCGGGACAGGGGATAAAGCTTTCTTT.

The chain has TRBV6-5 and TRBJ1-1, with D perhaps TRBD1 (6 bases). V lost 7 bases, J lost 5 bases, and 17 bases lay in between. From germline, CDR1 is MNHEY and CDR2 SVGAGI. The CDR3 has 14 residues. The CDR3 reads CASTIGGEDTEAFF. In nucleotides, the CDR3 is TGTGCCAGCACCATAGGGGGGGAGGATACTGAAGCTTTCTTT.

A few counts support this clone. The genes are TRBV7-2 and TRBJ2-3; D possibly corresponds to TRBD2 (6 bases). The germline CDR1 and CDR2 sequences are SGHTA and FQGNSA. The CDR3 has 12 amino acids. With 1 base removed from V and 8 bases from J, the gap between germline ends came to 7 bases. CDR3 region: CASSLDGSTQYF. CDR3 DNA: TGTGCCAGCAGCTTAGACGGGAGTACGCAGTATTTT.

J is TRBJ1-1 and V is TRBV4-1; no definite D call. The CDR3 totals 14 residues. The V end was cut by 3 bases, the J end by 0 bases, with 8 bases between. Germline V gene data show CDR1 as MGHRA and CDR2 as YSYEKL. The DNA for the CDR3 is TGCGCCAGCAGCCAGGGAGGTCTGAACACTGAAGCTTTCTTT. Translation: CASSQGGLNTEAFF.